This TCR beta chain was identified during a study of blood T cell repertoires in COVID-19. Overall study context: Spain, Italy and the United States supplied samples that represented acute and convalescent COVID-19. Nucleic acid was either cDNA or gDNA, and it came from T cells, B-cell-depleted T cells, or PBMCs.

V lost 3 bases to trimming and J lost 3 bases, with 15 bases between them. CDR1 and CDR2 from the germline V gene are LGHDT and YNNKEL (reference sequence). This CDR3 region has 15 residues. In the original processing: Counts of nucleated cells, estimated from reference gene primer amplification, were obtained. Libraries were prepared by immunoSEQ multiplex PCR; TCRdb keeps only in-frame clonotypes and omits some of them. From that table come the V and J calls and clone size; the DNA was used to work out D and trimming. The sample shows about 270,000 clones, about four fifths of them seen only once. This clonotype was obtained from a woman between 18 and 30 years old with acute or convalescent COVID-19. The specimen sequenced was peripheral blood. The chain combines TRBV3-1 (or the pseudogene TRBV3-2) with TRBJ2-7, with TRBD2 as a possible D gene (5 bases). CDR3 in amino acids: CASSQWESGVYEQYF. CDR3 bases: TGTGCCAGCAGCCAGTGGGAGAGTGGGGTCTACGAGCAGTACTTC.